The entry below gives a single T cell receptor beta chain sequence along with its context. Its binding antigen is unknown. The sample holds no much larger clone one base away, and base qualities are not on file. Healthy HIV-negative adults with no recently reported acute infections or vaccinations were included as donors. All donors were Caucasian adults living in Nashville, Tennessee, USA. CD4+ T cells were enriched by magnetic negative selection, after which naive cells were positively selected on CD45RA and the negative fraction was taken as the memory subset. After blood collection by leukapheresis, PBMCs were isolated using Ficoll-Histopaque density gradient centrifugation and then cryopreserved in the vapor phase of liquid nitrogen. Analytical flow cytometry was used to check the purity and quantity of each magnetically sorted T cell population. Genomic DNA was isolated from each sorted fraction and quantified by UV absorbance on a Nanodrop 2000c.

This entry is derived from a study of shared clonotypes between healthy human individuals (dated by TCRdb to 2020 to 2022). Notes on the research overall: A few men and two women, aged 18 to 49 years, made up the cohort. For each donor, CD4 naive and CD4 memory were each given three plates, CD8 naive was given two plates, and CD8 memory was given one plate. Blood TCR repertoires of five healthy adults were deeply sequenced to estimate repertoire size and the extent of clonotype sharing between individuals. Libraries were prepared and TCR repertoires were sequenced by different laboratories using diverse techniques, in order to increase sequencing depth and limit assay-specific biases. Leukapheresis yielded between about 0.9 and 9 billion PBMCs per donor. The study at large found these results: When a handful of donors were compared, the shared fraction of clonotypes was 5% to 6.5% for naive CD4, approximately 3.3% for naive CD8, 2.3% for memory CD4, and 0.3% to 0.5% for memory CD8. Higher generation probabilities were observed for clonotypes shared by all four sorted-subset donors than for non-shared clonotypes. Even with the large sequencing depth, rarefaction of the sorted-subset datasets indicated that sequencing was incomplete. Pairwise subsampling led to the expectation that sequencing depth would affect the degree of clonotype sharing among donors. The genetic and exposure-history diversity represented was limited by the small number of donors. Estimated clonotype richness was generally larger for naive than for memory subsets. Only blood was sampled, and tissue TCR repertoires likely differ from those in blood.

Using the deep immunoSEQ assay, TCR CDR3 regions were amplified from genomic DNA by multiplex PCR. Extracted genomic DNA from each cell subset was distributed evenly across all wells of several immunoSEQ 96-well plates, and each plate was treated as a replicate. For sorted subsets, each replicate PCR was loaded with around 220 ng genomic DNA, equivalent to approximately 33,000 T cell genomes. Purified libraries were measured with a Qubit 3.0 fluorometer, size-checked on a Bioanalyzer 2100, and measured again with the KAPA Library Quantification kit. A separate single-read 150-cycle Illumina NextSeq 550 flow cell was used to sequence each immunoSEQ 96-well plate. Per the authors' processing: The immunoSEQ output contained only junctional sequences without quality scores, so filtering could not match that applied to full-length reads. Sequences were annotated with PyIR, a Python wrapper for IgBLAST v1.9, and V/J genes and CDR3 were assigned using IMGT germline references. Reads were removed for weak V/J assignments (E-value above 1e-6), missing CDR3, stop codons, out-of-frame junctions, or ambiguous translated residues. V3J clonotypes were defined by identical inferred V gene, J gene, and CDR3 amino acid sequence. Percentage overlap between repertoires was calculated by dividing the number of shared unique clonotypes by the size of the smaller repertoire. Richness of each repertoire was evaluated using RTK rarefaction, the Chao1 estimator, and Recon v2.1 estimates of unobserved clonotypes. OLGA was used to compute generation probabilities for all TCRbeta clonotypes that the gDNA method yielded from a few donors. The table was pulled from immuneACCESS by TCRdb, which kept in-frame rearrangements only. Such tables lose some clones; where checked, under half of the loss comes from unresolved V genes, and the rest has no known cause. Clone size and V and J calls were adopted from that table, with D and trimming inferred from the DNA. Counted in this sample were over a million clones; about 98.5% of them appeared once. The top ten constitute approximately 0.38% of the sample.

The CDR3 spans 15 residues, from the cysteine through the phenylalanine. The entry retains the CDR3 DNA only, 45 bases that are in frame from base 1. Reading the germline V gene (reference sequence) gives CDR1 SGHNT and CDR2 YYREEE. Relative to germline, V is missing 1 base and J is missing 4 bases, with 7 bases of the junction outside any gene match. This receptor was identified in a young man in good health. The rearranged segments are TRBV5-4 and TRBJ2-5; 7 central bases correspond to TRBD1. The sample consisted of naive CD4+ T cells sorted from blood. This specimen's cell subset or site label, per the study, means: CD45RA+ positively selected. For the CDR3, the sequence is CASSLKARGSETQYF. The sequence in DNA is TGTGCCAGCAGCTTGAAAGCCAGGGGGTCAGAGACCCAGTACTTC.